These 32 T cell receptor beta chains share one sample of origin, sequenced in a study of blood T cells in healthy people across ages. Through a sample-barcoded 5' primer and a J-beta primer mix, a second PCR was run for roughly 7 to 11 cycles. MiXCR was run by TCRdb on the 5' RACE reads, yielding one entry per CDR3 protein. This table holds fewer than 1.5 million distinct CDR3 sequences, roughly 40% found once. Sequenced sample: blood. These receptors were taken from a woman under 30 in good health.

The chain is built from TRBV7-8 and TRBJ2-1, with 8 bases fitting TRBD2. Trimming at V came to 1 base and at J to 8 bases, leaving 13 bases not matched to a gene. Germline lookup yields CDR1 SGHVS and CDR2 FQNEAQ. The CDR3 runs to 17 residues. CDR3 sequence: CASSLVPTSVERDEQFF. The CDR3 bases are TGTGCCAGCAGCTTAGTACCGACTAGCGTCGAGAGGGATGAGCAGTTCTTC.

CDR3 residues: CASSLDRWGYTF. The CDR3 nucleotides read TGTGCCAGCAGCTTAGACCGCTGGGGCTACACCTTC. The chain links TRBV7-2 to TRBJ1-2; D call uncertain. The CDR3 has 12 amino acids. CDR1 SGHTA and CDR2 FQGNSA come from the germline V gene. The ends were cut back, 1 base at V and 8 bases at J, with 8 bases in the middle. The entire variable domain, with the rest obtained from reference TRBV7-2 and TRBJ1-2, is as follows: GAGVSQSPSNKVTEKGKDVELRCDPISGHTALYWYRQSLGQGLEFLIYFQGNSAPDKSGLPSDRFSAERTGGSVSTLTIQRTQQEDSAVYLCASSLDRWGYTFGSGTRLTVV.

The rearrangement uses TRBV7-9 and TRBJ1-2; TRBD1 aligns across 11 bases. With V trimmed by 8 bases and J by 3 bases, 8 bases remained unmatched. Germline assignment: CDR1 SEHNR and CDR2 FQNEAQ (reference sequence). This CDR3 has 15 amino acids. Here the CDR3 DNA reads TGTGCCAGCGGAACGGGACAGGGGGGGGACTATGGCTACACCTTC. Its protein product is CASGTGQGGDYGYTF.

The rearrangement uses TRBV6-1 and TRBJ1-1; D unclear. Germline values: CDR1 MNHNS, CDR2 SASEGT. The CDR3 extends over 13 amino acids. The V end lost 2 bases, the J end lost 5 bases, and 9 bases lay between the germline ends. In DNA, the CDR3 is TGTGCCAGCAGTGAAATTAGGGTTACTGAAGCTTTCTTT. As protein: CASSEIRVTEAFF.

The CDR3 is CASSYGGKHWDTQYF. CDR3 nucleotides: TGTGCCAGCAGTTACGGGGGTAAACATTGGGATACGCAGTATTTT. The J gene is TRBJ2-3, the V gene TRBV6-5; D may match TRBD1 or TRBD2 (5 bases each). Germline CDR1 and CDR2: MNHEY and SVGAGI. V lost 2 bases and J lost 6, with 15 bases in between. The CDR3 extends over 15 amino acids.

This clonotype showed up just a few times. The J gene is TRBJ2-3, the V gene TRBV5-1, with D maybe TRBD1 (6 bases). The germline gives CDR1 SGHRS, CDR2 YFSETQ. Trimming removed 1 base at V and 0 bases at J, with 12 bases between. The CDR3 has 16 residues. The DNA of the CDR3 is TGCGCCAGCAGCTTGATACAGGGAACAAGCACAGATACGCAGTATTTT. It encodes CASSLIQGTSTDTQYF.

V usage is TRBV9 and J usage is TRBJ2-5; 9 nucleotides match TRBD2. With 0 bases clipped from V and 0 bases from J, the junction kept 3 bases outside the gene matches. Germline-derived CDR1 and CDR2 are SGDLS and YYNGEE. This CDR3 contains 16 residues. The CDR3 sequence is CASSVDAGGYQETQYF. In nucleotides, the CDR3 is TGTGCCAGCAGCGTAGACGCGGGGGGGTACCAAGAGACCCAGTACTTC.

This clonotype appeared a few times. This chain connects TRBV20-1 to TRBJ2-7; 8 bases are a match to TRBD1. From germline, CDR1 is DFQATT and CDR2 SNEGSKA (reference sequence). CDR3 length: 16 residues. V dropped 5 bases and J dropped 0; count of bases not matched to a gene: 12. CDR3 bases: TGCAGTGCTGTGCCACCTGGACAGGGTGTCTCCTACGAGCAGTACTTC. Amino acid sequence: CSAVPPGQGVSYEQYF.

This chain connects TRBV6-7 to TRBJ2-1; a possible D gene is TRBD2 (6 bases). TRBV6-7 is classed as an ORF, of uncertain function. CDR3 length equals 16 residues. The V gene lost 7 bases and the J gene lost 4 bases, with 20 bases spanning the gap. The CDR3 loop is CASIRPGLAPYNEQFF. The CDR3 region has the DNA TGTGCCAGCATACGACCAGGGCTAGCGCCATACAATGAGCAGTTCTTC.

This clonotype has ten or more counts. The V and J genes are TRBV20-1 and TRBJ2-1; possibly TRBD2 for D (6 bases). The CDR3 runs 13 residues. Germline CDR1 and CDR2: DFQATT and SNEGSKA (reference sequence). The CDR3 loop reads CGSHRDSGNEQFF. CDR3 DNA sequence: TGCGGTTCCCACCGGGACTCGGGCAATGAGCAGTTCTTC.

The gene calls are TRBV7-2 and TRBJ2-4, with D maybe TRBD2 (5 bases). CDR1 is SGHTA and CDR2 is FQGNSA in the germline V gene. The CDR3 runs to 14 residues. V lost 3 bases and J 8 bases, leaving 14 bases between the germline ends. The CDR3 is CASSFGFSVDIQYF. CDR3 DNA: TGTGCCAGCAGCTTCGGGTTTAGCGTGGACATTCAGTACTTC.

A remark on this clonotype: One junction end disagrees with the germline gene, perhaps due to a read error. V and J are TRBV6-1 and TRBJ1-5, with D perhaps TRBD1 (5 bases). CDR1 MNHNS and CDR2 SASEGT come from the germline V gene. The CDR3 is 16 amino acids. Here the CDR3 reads CANSSPLGRVNQPQHF. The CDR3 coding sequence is TGTGCCAACAGTTCGCCCCTGGGGCGGGTCAATCAGCCCCAGCATTTT.

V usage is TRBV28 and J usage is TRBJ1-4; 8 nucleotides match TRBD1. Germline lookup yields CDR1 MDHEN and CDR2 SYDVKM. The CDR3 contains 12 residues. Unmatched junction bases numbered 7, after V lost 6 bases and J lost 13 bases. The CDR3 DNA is TGTGCCAGCAGGAAGACAGGGGAGAGACTGTTTTTT. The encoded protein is CASRKTGERLFF.

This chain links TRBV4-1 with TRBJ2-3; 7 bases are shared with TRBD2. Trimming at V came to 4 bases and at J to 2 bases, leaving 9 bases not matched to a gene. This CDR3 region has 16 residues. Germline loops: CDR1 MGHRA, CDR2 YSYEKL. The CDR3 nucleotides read TGCGCCAGCAGCCTCTCAGTGAGCGGGGTCACAGATACGCAGTATTTT. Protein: CASSLSVSGVTDTQYF.

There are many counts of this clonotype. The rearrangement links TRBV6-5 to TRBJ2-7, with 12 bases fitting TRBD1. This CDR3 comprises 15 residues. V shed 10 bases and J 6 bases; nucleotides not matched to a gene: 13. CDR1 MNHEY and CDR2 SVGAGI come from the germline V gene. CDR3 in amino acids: CATNPPGQGASEQYF. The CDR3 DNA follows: TGTGCCACCAATCCACCGGGACAGGGGGCATCCGAGCAGTACTTC.

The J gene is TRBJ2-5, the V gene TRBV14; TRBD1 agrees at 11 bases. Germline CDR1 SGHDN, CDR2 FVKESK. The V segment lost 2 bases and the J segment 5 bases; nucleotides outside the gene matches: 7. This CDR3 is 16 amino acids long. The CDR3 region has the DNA TGTGCCAGCAGCCAACCCGGACAGGGGGCTCAGGAGACCCAGTACTTC. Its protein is CASSQPGQGAQETQYF.

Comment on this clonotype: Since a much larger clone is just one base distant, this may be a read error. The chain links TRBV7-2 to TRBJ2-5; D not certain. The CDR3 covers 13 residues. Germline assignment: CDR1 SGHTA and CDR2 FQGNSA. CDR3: CASGLNPQETQYF. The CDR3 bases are TGTGCCAGCGGCTTAAATCCGCAAGAGACCCAGTACTTC.

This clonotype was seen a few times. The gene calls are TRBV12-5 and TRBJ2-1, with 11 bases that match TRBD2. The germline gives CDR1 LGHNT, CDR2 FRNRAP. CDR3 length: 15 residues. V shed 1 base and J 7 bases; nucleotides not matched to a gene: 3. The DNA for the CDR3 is TGTGCTAGTGGTTTGGGACTAGCGGGAACGAATGAGCAGTTCTTC. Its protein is CASGLGLAGTNEQFF.

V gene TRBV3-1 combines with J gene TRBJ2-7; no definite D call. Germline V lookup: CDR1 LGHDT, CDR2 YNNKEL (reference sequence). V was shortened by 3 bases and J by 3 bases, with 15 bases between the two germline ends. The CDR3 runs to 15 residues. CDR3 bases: TGTGCCAGCAGCCAGCGGCTAAGCCCTTTCTACGAGCAGTACTTC. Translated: CASSQRLSPFYEQYF.

CDR3 DNA: TGCAGTGCTAGAGGTTCGCCTAGCGGGGGATACAATGAGCAGTACTTC. Translation: CSARGSPSGGYNEQYF. The chain is built from TRBV20-1 and TRBJ2-1; 10 positions match TRBD2. The J call is doubtful: the DNA matches TRBJ2-7 better. The germline gives CDR1 DFQATT, CDR2 SNEGSKA (reference sequence). This CDR3 is 16 amino acids long.

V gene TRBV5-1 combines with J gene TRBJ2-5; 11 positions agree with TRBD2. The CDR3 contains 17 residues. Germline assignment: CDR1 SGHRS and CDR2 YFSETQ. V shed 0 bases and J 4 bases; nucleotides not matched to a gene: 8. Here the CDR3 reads CASSLELAGARGETQYF. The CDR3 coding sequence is TGCGCCAGCAGCTTGGAACTAGCGGGGGCCAGGGGAGAGACCCAGTACTTC.

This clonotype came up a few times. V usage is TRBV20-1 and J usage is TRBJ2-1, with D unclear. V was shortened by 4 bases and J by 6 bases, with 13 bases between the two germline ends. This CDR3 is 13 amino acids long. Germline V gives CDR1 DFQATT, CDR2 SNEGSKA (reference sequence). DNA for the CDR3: TGCAGTGCTATAGCCCAGCGCCGCAATGAGCAGTTCTTC. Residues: CSAIAQRRNEQFF.

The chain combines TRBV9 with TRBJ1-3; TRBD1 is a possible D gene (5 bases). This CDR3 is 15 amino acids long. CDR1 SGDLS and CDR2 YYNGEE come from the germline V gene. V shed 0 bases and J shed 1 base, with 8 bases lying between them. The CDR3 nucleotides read TGTGCCAGCAGCGTAGACGGGGGATCTGGAAACACCATATATTTT. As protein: CASSVDGGSGNTIYF.

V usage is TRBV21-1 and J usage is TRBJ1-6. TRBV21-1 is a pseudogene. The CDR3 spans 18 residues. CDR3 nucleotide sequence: TGTGCCAGCAGCAAGAGTGGGTATAGGGCCTCATCTGACTCACCCCTCCACTTT. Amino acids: CASSKSGYRASSDSPLHF.

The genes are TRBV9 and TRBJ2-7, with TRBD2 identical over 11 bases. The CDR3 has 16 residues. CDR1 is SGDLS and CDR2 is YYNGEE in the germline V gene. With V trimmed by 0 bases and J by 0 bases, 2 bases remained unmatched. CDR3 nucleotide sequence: TGTGCCAGCAGCGTAGGACTAGCGGGGCTCTCCTACGAGCAGTACTTC. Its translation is CASSVGLAGLSYEQYF.

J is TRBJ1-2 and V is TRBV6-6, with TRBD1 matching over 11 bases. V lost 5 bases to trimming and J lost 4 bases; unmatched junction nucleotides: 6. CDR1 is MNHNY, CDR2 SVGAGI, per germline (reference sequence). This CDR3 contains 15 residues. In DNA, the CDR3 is TGTGCCAGCAGTAACCGGGACAGGGGGTCCTATGGCTACACCTTC. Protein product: CASSNRDRGSYGYTF.

The CDR3 DNA reads as TGTGCCAGCAGCCCCAGCTACCCTAGCGGGAGGGATGAGCAGTACTTC. As protein: CASSPSYPSGRDEQYF. V is TRBV9 and J is TRBJ2-5; 12 bases are a match to TRBD2. The J segment lost 11 bases and the V segment lost 4 bases, leaving 15 bases of the junction unmatched. Germline V CDR1 and CDR2: SGDLS, YYNGEE. CDR3 size: 16 residues.

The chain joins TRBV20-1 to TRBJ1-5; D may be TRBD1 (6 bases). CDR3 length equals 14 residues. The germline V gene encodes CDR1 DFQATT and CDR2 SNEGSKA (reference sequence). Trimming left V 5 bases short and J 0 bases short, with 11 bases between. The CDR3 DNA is TGCAGTGCTCCGGGCAGGGGTAGCAATCAGCCCCAGCATTTT. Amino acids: CSAPGRGSNQPQHF.

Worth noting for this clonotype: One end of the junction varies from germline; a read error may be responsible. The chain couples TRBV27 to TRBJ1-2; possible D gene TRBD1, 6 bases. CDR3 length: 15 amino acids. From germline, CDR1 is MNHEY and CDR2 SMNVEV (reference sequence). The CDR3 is CASSLTQGGNGGYIF. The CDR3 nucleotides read TGTGCCAGCAGTTTAACCCAAGGGGGTAATGGTGGCTACATCTTC.

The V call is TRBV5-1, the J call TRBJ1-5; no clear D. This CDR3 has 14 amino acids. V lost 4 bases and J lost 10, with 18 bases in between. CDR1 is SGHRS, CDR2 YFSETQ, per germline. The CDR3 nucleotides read TGCGCCAGCAGCGTGGATGGCAGTATCGAACCCCAGCATTTT. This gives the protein CASSVDGSIEPQHF.

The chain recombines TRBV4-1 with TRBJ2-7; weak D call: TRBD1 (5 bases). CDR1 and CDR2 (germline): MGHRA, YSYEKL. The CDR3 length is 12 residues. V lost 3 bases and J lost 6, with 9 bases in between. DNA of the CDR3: TGCGCCAGCAGCCACCCAGGGCGCGAGCAGTACTTC. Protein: CASSHPGREQYF.

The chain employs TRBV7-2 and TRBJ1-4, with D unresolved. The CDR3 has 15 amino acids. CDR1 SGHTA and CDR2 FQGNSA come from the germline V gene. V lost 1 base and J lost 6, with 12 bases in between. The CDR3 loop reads CASSLGNGNDEKLFF. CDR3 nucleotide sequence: TGTGCCAGCAGCTTAGGGAACGGAAATGATGAAAAACTGTTTTTT.